This entry concerns a single TCR beta chain. Its matching antigen is unknown. The sample originates from a study of shared clonotypes between healthy human individuals. General study results and limits: Sequencing depth was a factor that was expected to affect clonotype sharing among donors. Sorted-subset sequencing was shown by rarefaction to be incomplete despite large depth. Clonotypes shared by all four donors outscored non-shared clonotypes in generation probability.

CDR3 length: 15 amino acids. Trimming shortened V by 3 bases and J by 1 base, and 9 bases separated the two germline ends. Germline-derived CDR1 and CDR2 are MDHEN and SYDVKM. TCRdb keeps only in-frame clones here, not all; method: immunoSEQ multiplex PCR. This repertoire shows more than 2 million clones, 85% to 95% found once; its top ten account for about 0.13%. Material for sequencing was naive CD4+ T cells sorted from blood. Subset indicated: CD45RA+ positively selected. The V gene is TRBV28, the J gene TRBJ2-2; D is uncertain. The receptor's source is a man between 18 and 35 years old in good health. The CDR3 DNA follows: TGTGCCAGCAGTTTCGGGCAGGTGAACACCGGGGAGCTGTTTTTT. This encodes CASSFGQVNTGELFF.